This is a list of T cell receptor beta chains from one sample in a study of CD8+CD57+ T cells in acquired aplastic anemia. TCRdb reprocessed the reads via MiXCR and lists one record per CDR3 protein. The table has over 250,000 distinct CDR3 sequences, 56% seen once; the top ten hold 1.3%. Sequenced material: sorted CD4+, CD8+, or CD8+CD57+ T cells (not recorded which) from PBMCs. The source of these receptors is a human donor with aplastic anemia. Both conserved end residues are part of each CDR3. Fields, in order: J gene, V gene, D gene, clone size, CDR3 protein, CDR3 DNA. The D gene is left open where the match is weak. Some rows have no size entry. The others give once, few or many, or a class for an expanded clone.

J gene: TRBJ2-2; V gene: TRBV12-5; D gene: .; clone size: .; CDR3 protein: CASSLDNGRELFF; CDR3 DNA: TGTGCCAGCAGTTTAGACAATGGCAGGGAGCTGTTTTTT
J gene: TRBJ2-2; V gene: TRBV7-3; D gene: TRBD1; clone size: .; CDR3 protein: CASSEVPGQGVTGELFF; CDR3 DNA: TGTGCCAGCAGCGAGGTCCCGGGACAGGGGGTAACCGGGGAGCTGTTTTTT
J gene: TRBJ1-3; V gene: TRBV5-4; D gene: .; clone size: few; CDR3 protein: CASSLASGGGNTIYF; CDR3 DNA: TGTGCCAGCAGCTTGGCATCAGGAGGTGGAAACACCATATATTTT
J gene: TRBJ1-2; V gene: TRBV10-3; D gene: .; clone size: .; CDR3 protein: CAISSDSYYGYTF; CDR3 DNA: TGTGCCATCAGTTCGGACAGTTATTATGGCTACACCTTC
J gene: TRBJ2-2; V gene: TRBV19; D gene: .; clone size: .; CDR3 protein: CASSLHVGELFF; CDR3 DNA: TGTGCCAGTAGCCTTCATGTTGGGGAGCTGTTTTTT
J gene: TRBJ2-5; V gene: TRBV6-5; D gene: .; clone size: .; CDR3 protein: CASSYGQVQETQYF; CDR3 DNA: TGTGCCAGCAGTTACGGACAAGTCCAAGAGACCCAGTACTTC
J gene: TRBJ1-1; V gene: TRBV7-6; D gene: .; clone size: .; CDR3 protein: CASSLADRTEAFF; CDR3 DNA: TGTGCCAGCAGCTTAGCCGACCGGACTGAAGCTTTCTTT
J gene: TRBJ2-3; V gene: TRBV10-3; D gene: TRBD2; clone size: .; CDR3 protein: CAISGLSGVRNVTDTQYF; CDR3 DNA: TGTGCCATCAGTGGGCTTAGCGGGGTCAGGAATGTCACAGATACGCAGTATTTT
J gene: TRBJ2-7; V gene: TRBV29-1; D gene: TRBD2; clone size: .; CDR3 protein: CSVVSDTGGYEQYF; CDR3 DNA: TGCAGCGTTGTTTCGGACACCGGGGGGTACGAGCAGTACTTC
J gene: TRBJ2-5; V gene: TRBV18; D gene: TRBD1; clone size: many; CDR3 protein: CASSPPPGGETQYF; CDR3 DNA: TGTGCCAGCTCACCACCCCCAGGGGGAGAGACCCAGTACTTC
J gene: TRBJ2-3; V gene: TRBV5-1; D gene: .; clone size: .; CDR3 protein: CASRAADTQYF; CDR3 DNA: TGCGCCAGCAGGGCCGCAGATACGCAGTATTTT
J gene: TRBJ2-7; V gene: TRBV7-2; D gene: .; clone size: .; CDR3 protein: CASSPQVNYEQYF; CDR3 DNA: TGTGCCAGCAGCCCCCAGGTTAACTACGAGCAGTACTTC
J gene: TRBJ2-2; V gene: TRBV15; D gene: .; clone size: .; CDR3 protein: CATSRDTTGELFF; CDR3 DNA: TGTGCCACCAGCAGAGATACGACAGGGGAGCTGTTTTTT
J gene: TRBJ1-4; V gene: TRBV29-1; D gene: TRBD1; clone size: .; CDR3 protein: CSVDRVLDEKLFF; CDR3 DNA: TGCAGCGTGGACAGGGTTCTCGATGAAAAACTGTTTTTT
J gene: TRBJ1-1; V gene: TRBV29-1; D gene: .; clone size: .; CDR3 protein: CSVAPTGTEAFF; CDR3 DNA: TGCAGCGTTGCCCCCACGGGGACTGAAGCTTTCTTT
J gene: TRBJ2-2; V gene: TRBV13; D gene: .; clone size: many; CDR3 protein: CASSFLSGFGAVNTGELFF; CDR3 DNA: TGTGCCAGCAGCTTCCTCTCGGGGTTTGGGGCCGTGAACACCGGGGAGCTGTTTTTT
J gene: TRBJ2-1; V gene: TRBV7-9; D gene: .; clone size: .; CDR3 protein: CASSDTSKVYNEQFF; CDR3 DNA: TGTGCCAGCAGCGATACTAGCAAGGTCTACAATGAGCAGTTCTTC
J gene: TRBJ2-6; V gene: TRBV7-9; D gene: .; clone size: .; CDR3 protein: CASSSQVSGANVLTF; CDR3 DNA: TGTGCCAGCAGCTCCCAGGTCTCTGGGGCCAACGTCCTGACTTTC
J gene: TRBJ2-1; V gene: TRBV7-8; D gene: .; clone size: many; CDR3 protein: CASSLDPGPYNEQFF; CDR3 DNA: TGTGCCAGCAGCTTAGACCCCGGGCCTTACAATGAGCAGTTCTTC
J gene: TRBJ2-3; V gene: TRBV20-1; D gene: .; clone size: .; CDR3 protein: CSASGYPQSMAQYF; CDR3 DNA: TGCAGTGCTAGCGGGTATCCCCAGTCGATGGCGCAGTATTTT
J gene: TRBJ2-1; V gene: TRBV12-3/TRBV12-4; D gene: .; clone size: .; CDR3 protein: CASSLWASEYNEQFF; CDR3 DNA: TGTGCCAGCAGTTTATGGGCTAGCGAGTACAATGAGCAGTTCTTC